This TCR beta chain was obtained from a study of shared clonotypes between healthy human individuals. As for the study in general: Sampling drew on donors who were a couple of women and a few men aged 18 to 49. General observations from the study: Among non-shared clonotypes, generation probabilities were lower than among those shared by all four donors.

Regarding this clone: Its antigen is as yet unknown.

Measured with immunoSEQ multiplex PCR; TCRdb has only the in-frame clones, and not every one. This sample carries over a million clones, roughly 97% of them seen once, and the ten largest clones take approximately 1.2%. Germline loops: CDR1 SGHNT, CDR2 YYREEE (reference sequence). CDR3 size: 14 residues. Between the trimmed V and J ends, which lost 4 bases and 0 bases, there was a span of 10 bases. This receptor was taken from a man younger than 40 in good health. V is TRBV5-4 and J is TRBJ1-2; D is unresolved. The specimen sequenced was naive CD4+ T cells sorted from blood. Subset meaning: CD45RA+ positively selected. The CDR3 protein is CASSPGASNYGYTF. CDR3 DNA: TGTGCCAGCAGCCCAGGAGCTTCTAACTATGGCTACACCTTC.